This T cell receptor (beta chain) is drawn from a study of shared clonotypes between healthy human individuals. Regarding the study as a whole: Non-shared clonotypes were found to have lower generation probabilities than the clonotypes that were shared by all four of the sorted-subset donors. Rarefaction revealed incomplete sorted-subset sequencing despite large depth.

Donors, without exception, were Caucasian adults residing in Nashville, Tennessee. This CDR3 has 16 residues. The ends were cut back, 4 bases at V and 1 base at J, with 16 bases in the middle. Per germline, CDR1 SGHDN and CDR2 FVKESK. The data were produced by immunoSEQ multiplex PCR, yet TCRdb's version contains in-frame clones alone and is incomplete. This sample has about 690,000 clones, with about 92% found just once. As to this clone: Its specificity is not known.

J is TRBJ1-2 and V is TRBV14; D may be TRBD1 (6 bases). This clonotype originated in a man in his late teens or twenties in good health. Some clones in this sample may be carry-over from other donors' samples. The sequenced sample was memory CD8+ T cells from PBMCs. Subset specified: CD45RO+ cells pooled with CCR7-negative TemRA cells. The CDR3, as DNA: TGTGCCAGCAGCCGGGCAGGGGCACTGTATAACTATGGCTACACCTTC. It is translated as CASSRAGALYNYGYTF.